This TCR beta chain is drawn from a study of regulatory T cells in long-lasting Graves disease. General study results and limits: Lower TCR diversity characterized persistent Graves' patients relative to newly diagnosed patients.

Stated time point: newly diagnosed GD, antithyroid drugs for less than 3 months. RNA from PBMCs was the source of the TCR library. The patients included were those that came from an endocrinology department in Xi'an, China. Per the germline V gene, CDR1 is DFQATT and CDR2 is SNEGSKA (reference sequence). The V gene end was trimmed by 2 bases and the J gene end by 9 bases; junction bases not matched to a gene: 12. CDR3 length equals 16 residues. This clonotype has only a few counts. Antigen unknown. Libraries of TCR beta came from iRepertoire HTBI primers plus Arm-PCR of CDR3 regions. Per the study methods: The identification of 60 or so TRBV and over eleven TRBJ segments was made across samples. TCRdb re-called the multiplex PCR reads with MiXCR, one entry per CDR3 protein. The V and J calls here are based on TCRdb, not the publication. The table records approximately 400,000 distinct CDR3 sequences, about 16% of them present only once.

These records were also assigned to another study, of T cells in Graves' hyperthyroidism and ophthalmopathy.

J is TRBJ2-1 and V is TRBV20-1; 11 positions match TRBD2. This sequence was found in a woman between 25 and 40 years old with Graves disease. Specimen: peripheral blood mononuclear cells (PBMCs), collected at new diagnosis, from a patient treated with antithyroid drugs. The CDR3: CSARLAGGLFGSEQFF. In DNA form, the CDR3 reads TGCAGTGCTAGACTAGCGGGAGGTTTGTTCGGGAGTGAGCAGTTCTTC.